The T cell receptor (beta chain) described here comes from a study of neurological immune-mediated disorders. There are many counts of this clonotype. J gave up 5 bases and V 1 base, and 5 bases lay outside the gene matches. The germline V gene encodes CDR1 SGHNT and CDR2 YENEEA. The CDR3 loop spans 17 amino acids. In TCRdb, the 5' RACE reads were re-called with MiXCR into one record per CDR3 protein. Of around 52,000 distinct CDR3 sequences listed, around 5.3% are singletons. The cell input for sorted libraries was 1 million, and those cells were CD4+ or CD8+ T cells. J is TRBJ2-1 and V is TRBV11-3, with 13 bases matching TRBD2. The sequencing sample was made of CD4+ T cells from blood. This TCR derives from a woman aged 18 to 35 with multiple sclerosis. This CDR3 is CASSLGGLAGNNNEQFF. In nucleotides, the CDR3 is TGTGCCAGCAGCTTAGGGGGACTAGCGGGAAATAACAATGAGCAGTTCTTC.